This record concerns one T cell receptor (beta chain) sequence. Its matching antigen is unknown. The source of the sample is a study of PD-1 blockade in classical Hodgkin lymphoma. Findings and limits, study-wide: Complete responders' baseline diversity resembled that of newly diagnosed patients. Possible causes of repertoire differences, disease activity or prior therapy, remain undefined. Before treatment, TCR diversity in newly diagnosed patients was reportedly lower than in healthy donors. Some patients began nivolumab under 1 year after ASCT. These patients were excluded from later analyses.

V was clipped by 4 bases and J by 5 bases; unmatched bases: 8. This CDR3 contains 16 residues. CDR1 and CDR2 from the germline V gene are SGHRS and YFSETQ. The assay was immunoSEQ multiplex PCR, and TCRdb's table has in-frame clones only and misses some. The table records 46,000 or so clones, 78% of them present only once. The sample's time point: cycle 4 day 1 (C4D1), after about 6 weeks of nivolumab. Every patient relapsed after autologous stem cell transplantation, and brentuximab vedotin exposure varied. This TCR was sampled from a human donor with classical Hodgkin lymphoma. Sequenced material: peripheral blood mononuclear cells (PBMCs), taken before the fourth cycle of nivolumab. The rearrangement links TRBV5-1 to TRBJ2-1; 11 nucleotides agree with TRBD1. The CDR3 is CASSPEGQGVDNEQFF. CDR3 coding DNA: TGCGCCAGCAGCCCGGAGGGACAGGGGGTGGACAATGAGCAGTTCTTC.